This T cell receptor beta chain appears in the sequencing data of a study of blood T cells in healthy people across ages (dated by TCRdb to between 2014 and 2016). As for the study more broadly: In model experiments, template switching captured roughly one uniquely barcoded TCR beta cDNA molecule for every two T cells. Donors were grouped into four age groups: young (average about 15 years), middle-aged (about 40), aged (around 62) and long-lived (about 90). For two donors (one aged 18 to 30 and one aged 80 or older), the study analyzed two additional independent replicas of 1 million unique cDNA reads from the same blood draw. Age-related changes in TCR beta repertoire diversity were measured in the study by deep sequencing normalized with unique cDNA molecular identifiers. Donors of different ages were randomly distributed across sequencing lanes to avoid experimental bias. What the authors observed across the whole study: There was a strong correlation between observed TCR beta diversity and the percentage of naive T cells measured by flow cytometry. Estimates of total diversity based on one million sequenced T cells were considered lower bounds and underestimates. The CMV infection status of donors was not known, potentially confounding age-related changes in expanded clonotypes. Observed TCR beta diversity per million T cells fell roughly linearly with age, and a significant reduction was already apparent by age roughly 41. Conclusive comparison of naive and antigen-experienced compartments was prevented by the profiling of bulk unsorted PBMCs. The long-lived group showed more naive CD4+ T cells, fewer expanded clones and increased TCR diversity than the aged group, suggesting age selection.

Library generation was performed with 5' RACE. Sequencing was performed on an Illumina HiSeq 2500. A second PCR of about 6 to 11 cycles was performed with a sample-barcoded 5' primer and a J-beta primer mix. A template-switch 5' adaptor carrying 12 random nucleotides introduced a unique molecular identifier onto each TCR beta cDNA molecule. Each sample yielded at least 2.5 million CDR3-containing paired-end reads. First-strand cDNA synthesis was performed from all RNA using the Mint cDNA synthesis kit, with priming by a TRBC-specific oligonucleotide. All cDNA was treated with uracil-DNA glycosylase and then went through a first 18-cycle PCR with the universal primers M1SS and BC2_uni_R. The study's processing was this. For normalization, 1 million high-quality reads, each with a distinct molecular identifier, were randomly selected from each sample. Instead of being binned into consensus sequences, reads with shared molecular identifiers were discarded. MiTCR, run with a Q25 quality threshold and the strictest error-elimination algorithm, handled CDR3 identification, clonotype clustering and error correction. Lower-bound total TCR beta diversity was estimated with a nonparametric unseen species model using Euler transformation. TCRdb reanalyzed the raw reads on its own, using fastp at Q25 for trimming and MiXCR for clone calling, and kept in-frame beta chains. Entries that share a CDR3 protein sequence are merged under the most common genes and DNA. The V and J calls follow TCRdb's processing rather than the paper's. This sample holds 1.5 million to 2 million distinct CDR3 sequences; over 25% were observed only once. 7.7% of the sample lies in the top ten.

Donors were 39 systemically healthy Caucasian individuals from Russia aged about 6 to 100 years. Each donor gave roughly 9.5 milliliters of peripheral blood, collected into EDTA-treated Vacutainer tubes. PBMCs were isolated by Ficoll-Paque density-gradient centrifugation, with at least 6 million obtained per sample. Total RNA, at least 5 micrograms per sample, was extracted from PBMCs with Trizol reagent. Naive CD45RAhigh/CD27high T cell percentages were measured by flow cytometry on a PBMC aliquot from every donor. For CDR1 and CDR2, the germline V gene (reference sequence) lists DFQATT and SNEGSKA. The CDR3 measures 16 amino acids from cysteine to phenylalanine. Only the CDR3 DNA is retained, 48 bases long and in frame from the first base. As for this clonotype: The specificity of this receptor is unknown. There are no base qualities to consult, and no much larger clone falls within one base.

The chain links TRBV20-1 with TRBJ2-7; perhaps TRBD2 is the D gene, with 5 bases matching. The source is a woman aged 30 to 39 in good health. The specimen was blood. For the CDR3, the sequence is CRPKAGADRFRYEQYF. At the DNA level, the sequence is TGCAGGCCGAAGGCAGGAGCGGATCGCTTCCGCTACGAGCAGTACTTC.